One sample yielded the 25 T cell receptor beta chains listed below, sequenced in a study of blood T cell repertoires in COVID-19. Data came from immunoSEQ multiplex PCR; TCRdb stores just in-frame clones and leaves some out. The data show about 59,000 clones, under 80% seen once. The sequenced sample was peripheral blood. The receptor set was obtained from a human donor in a cohort sampled during active COVID-19.

This clone was detected once. This chain connects TRBV28 to TRBJ1-2; D is undetermined. This CDR3 contains 13 residues. V gave up 6 bases and J gave up 7 bases, with 15 bases separating them. The V gene's germline CDR1 is MDHEN and CDR2 SYDVKM. The CDR3 coding sequence is TGTGCCAGCAGCTTTGCGGGAGAGGGTGGCTACACCTTC. It codes for CASSFAGEGGYTF.

The rearrangement joins TRBV6-2 or TRBV6-3 to TRBJ2-2, with D perhaps TRBD2 (6 bases). V was pared by 0 bases and J by 2 bases, with 19 bases between. The CDR3 is made up of 19 amino acids. Germline V gene data show CDR1 as MNHEY and CDR2 as SVGEGT. The DNA of the CDR3 is TGTGCCAGCAGTTACTCAAAGGGACTCCGCGGGTTAAACACCGGGGAGCTGTTTTTT. Amino acids: CASSYSKGLRGLNTGELFF.

J is TRBJ2-3 and V is TRBV9, with 10 positions matching TRBD2. This CDR3 spans 14 amino acids. CDR1 and CDR2 (germline): SGDLS, YYNGEE. V trimming: 6 bases; J trimming: 3 bases; junction bases outside the gene matches: 4. CDR3 amino acids: CASNPGLATDTQYF. CDR3 DNA: TGTGCCAGCAACCCGGGACTAGCGACAGATACGCAGTATTTT.

The V gene is TRBV24-1, the J gene TRBJ1-1; D is unclear. The CDR3 has 13 residues. The V end lost 0 bases, the J end lost 8 bases, and 9 bases lay between the germline ends. Per the germline V gene, CDR1 is KGHDR and CDR2 is SFDVKD. The CDR3 sequence: CATSDLYRSEAFF. CDR3 coding DNA: TGTGCCACCAGTGATTTGTATCGGTCCGAAGCTTTCTTT.

The chain uses TRBV7-8 and TRBJ2-7; 9 nucleotides line up with TRBD2. The CDR3 covers 14 residues. Germline CDR1 and CDR2: SGHVS and FQNEAQ. V was clipped by 5 bases and J by 7 bases; unmatched bases: 9. The CDR3, as DNA: TGTGCCAGCAGCCAGACTAGCGGACTGTTGGAGCAGTACTTC. It is translated as CASSQTSGLLEQYF.

The J gene is TRBJ2-1, the V gene TRBV5-1; 11 nucleotides align to TRBD2. Per germline, CDR1 SGHRS and CDR2 YFSETQ. With 0 bases clipped from V and 5 bases from J, the junction kept 16 bases outside the gene matches. The CDR3 sequence is 20 residues long. The CDR3 coding sequence is TGCGCCAGCAGCTTGGAATTAGGTAGCGGGAGGGGTACTCGGCACAATGAGCAGTTCTTC. It translates to CASSLELGSGRGTRHNEQFF. Supplemented by reference TRBV5-1 and TRBJ2-1, the full variable domain reads KAGVTQTPRYLIKTRGQQVTLSCSPISGHRSVSWYQQTPGQGLQFLFEYFSETQRNKGNFPGRFSGRQFSNSRSEMNVSTLELGDSALYLCASSLELGSGRGTRHNEQFFGPGTRLTVL.

The CDR3 DNA is TGTGCCAGCAGCGGACAGGGAATTAATCAGCCCCAGCATTTT. This codes for CASSGQGINQPQHF. This rearrangement joins TRBV7-9 to TRBJ1-5; 8 bases fit TRBD1. This CDR3 contains 14 residues. The germline V gene has CDR1 SEHNR and CDR2 FQNEAQ (reference sequence). After removal of 5 bases from V and 4 bases from J, the junction contained 4 bases not matched to a gene. Combining the CDR3 with reference TRBV7-9 and TRBJ1-5 gives the whole variable domain DTGVSQNPRHKITKRGQNVTFRCDPISEHNRLYWYRQTLGQGPEFLTYFQNEAQLEKSRLLSDRFSAERPKGSFSTLEIQRTEQGDSAMYLCASSGQGINQPQHFGDGTRLSIL.

This clone came up once. V gene TRBV14 combines with J gene TRBJ2-1; 9 bases are shared with TRBD2. The CDR3 runs 17 residues. Germline values: CDR1 SGHDN, CDR2 FVKESK. V lost 1 base and J lost 5; bases outside the gene matches: 9. CDR3 residues: CASSQVGRLAGHNEQFF. As DNA, the CDR3 is TGTGCCAGCAGCCAAGTAGGACGGCTAGCGGGACACAATGAGCAGTTCTTC.

This chain uses TRBV19 with TRBJ2-2, with 8 nucleotides matching TRBD2. The germline CDR1 and CDR2 sequences are LNHDA and SQIVND (reference sequence). Trimming removed 7 bases from V and 6 bases from J; junction bases left unmatched: 7. The CDR3 contains 14 residues. This CDR3 is CASKKREYAGELFF. The CDR3 nucleotides read TGTGCCAGTAAAAAGCGGGAGTATGCCGGGGAGCTGTTTTTT. The entire variable domain, with the rest obtained from reference TRBV19 and TRBJ2-2, is as follows: DGGITQSPKYLFRKEGQNVTLSCEQNLNHDAMYWYRQDPGQGLRLIYYSQIVNDFQKGDIAEGYSVSREKKESFPLTVTSAQKNPTAFYLCASKKREYAGELFFGEGSRLTVL.

This clone was recorded once. The rearrangement links TRBV18 to TRBJ2-2, with D possibly being TRBD2 (5 bases). This CDR3 is 17 amino acids long. V lost 2 bases and J lost 4, with 17 bases in between. The germline V gene encodes CDR1 KGHSH and CDR2 LQKENI. CDR3 DNA: TGTGCCAGCTCACCATCCAAATCTAGCTTGGTCACCGGGGAGCTGTTTTTT. Translated, it gives CASSPSKSSLVTGELFF.

This chain joins TRBV27 and TRBJ2-1, with 8 bases matching TRBD2. From germline, CDR1 is MNHEY and CDR2 SMNVEV (reference sequence). CDR3 length: 16 residues. V lost 2 bases and J lost 9; bases outside the gene matches: 12. CDR3 in amino acids: CASSLNVAGGQGEQFF. DNA of the CDR3: TGTGCCAGCAGTTTAAACGTCGCGGGAGGTCAGGGTGAGCAGTTCTTC.

This sequence joins TRBV10-3 and TRBJ1-2; D remains unclear. Germline loops: CDR1 ENHRY, CDR2 SYGVKD. V was trimmed by 0 bases and J by 5 bases, leaving 19 bases between them. The CDR3 covers 17 residues. CDR3 nucleotides: TGTGCCATCAGTGAGTCAGTAGGCGGGCCCCTCCTATATGGCTACACCTTC. Amino acids: CAISESVGGPLLYGYTF.

The DNA for the CDR3 is TGTGCCAGTAGTATGGGGGGTTCCAATCAGCCCCAGCATTTT. Protein sequence: CASSMGGSNQPQHF. This chain uses TRBV19 with TRBJ1-5; perhaps TRBD1 as D (5 bases). This CDR3 spans 14 amino acids. V was pared by 3 bases and J by 3 bases, with 9 bases between. Per the germline V gene, CDR1 is LNHDA and CDR2 is SQIVND (reference sequence).

The rearrangement uses TRBV11-2 and TRBJ2-1; D might be TRBD2 (7 bases). The CDR3 runs to 15 residues. V was trimmed by 8 bases and J by 4 bases, leaving 18 bases between them. Germline V gene sequence: CDR1 SGHAT, CDR2 FQNNGV. In nucleotides, the CDR3 is TGTGCCAGCGTCATCGGAGGGGGAGGGTACAATGAGCAGTTCTTC. It codes for CASVIGGGGYNEQFF.

The gene calls are TRBV14 and TRBJ2-1; 9 nucleotides match TRBD2. The CDR3 is 15 amino acids. J lost 2 bases, V lost 4 bases, and 3 bases had no gene match. The germline V gene has CDR1 SGHDN and CDR2 FVKESK. CDR3 protein: CASSRLAATYNEQFF. The CDR3 coding sequence is TGTGCCAGCAGCCGACTAGCGGCCACCTACAATGAGCAGTTCTTC.

The chain recombines TRBV6-1 with TRBJ1-3, with unresolved D. Trimming shortened V by 2 bases and J by 3 bases, and 5 bases separated the two germline ends. Germline V gives CDR1 MNHNS, CDR2 SASEGT. The CDR3 is 13 amino acids. CDR3 sequence reads: CASSETGGNTIYF. CDR3 nucleotides: TGTGCCAGCAGTGAAACGGGTGGAAACACCATATATTTT.

The chain joins TRBV29-1 to TRBJ2-3; D is ambiguous. The CDR3 spans 13 residues. Trimming removed 4 bases at V and 0 bases at J, with 8 bases between. Looked up from germline, CDR1 is SQVTM and CDR2 is ANQGSEA. The chain's CDR3 is CSVVSGSTDTQYF. For the CDR3, the DNA is TGCAGCGTTGTATCCGGGAGCACAGATACGCAGTATTTT.

The chain recombines TRBV20-1 with TRBJ2-7; 13 bases align to TRBD2. The CDR3 is 14 amino acids. V lost 3 bases, J lost 6 bases, and 5 bases stayed unmatched. Germline V gene data show CDR1 as DFQATT and CDR2 as SNEGSKA (reference sequence). The CDR3: CSASSRLAGGEQYF. CDR3 nucleotide sequence: TGCAGTGCTAGTTCGCGACTAGCGGGAGGCGAGCAGTACTTC.

The J gene is TRBJ1-2, the V gene TRBV5-8; no definite D call. Per the germline V gene, CDR1 is SGHTS and CDR2 is YDEGEE. Trimming left V 4 bases short and J 14 bases short, with 21 bases between. This CDR3 is 13 amino acids long. CDR3 DNA: TGTGCCAGCAGCCCGGACGCGGGGTTGGGTTGGACCTTC. Protein product: CASSPDAGLGWTF.

The chain uses TRBV5-4 and TRBJ2-5; perhaps TRBD2 as D (5 bases). The ends were cut back, 2 bases at V and 3 bases at J, with 14 bases in the middle. CDR1 and CDR2 from the germline V gene are SGHNT and YYREEE (reference sequence). This CDR3 contains 15 residues. This CDR3 is CASSLPVRREETQYF. The CDR3 DNA reads TGTGCCAGCAGCTTACCCGTCCGGCGGGAAGAGACCCAGTACTTC.

This chain uses TRBV5-1 with TRBJ1-2, with TRBD1 matching over 7 bases. Germline V gene data show CDR1 as SGHRS and CDR2 as YFSETQ. The CDR3 runs 13 residues. V was pared by 4 bases and J by 4 bases, with 4 bases of the junction left unmatched. The CDR3 nucleotides are TGCGCCAGCAGCCCGGGACAGCCCTATGGCTACACCTTC. Its protein product is CASSPGQPYGYTF.

This chain connects TRBV10-3 to TRBJ2-1, with TRBD2 matching over 11 bases. The V gene's germline CDR1 is ENHRY and CDR2 SYGVKD. The CDR3 runs 17 residues. V trimming: 3 bases; J trimming: 7 bases; junction bases outside the gene matches: 11. CDR3 sequence reads: CAISETSGSTSRNEQFF. CDR3 bases: TGTGCCATCAGTGAAACTAGCGGGAGTACTTCAAGGAATGAGCAGTTCTTC.

V usage is TRBV19 and J usage is TRBJ2-1, with 10 nucleotides matching TRBD2. The CDR3 sequence is 16 residues long. Germline lookup yields CDR1 LNHDA and CDR2 SQIVND (reference sequence). V shed 2 bases, J shed 7 bases, and the junction held 8 bases outside the gene matches. The CDR3 DNA reads TGTGCCAGTAGTATAAGTCTAGCGGGAGAATGGAATGAGCAGTTCTTC. This codes for CASSISLAGEWNEQFF.

The rearrangement joins TRBV4-3 to TRBJ2-1, with D possibly matching TRBD2 (5 bases). The CDR3 contains 12 residues. V was shortened by 3 bases and J by 15 bases, with 15 bases between the two germline ends. Germline V gene data show CDR1 as LGHNA and CDR2 as YSLEER. The DNA of the CDR3 is TGCGCCAGCAGCCAGGAGCGGTTTAGACTGTTCTTC. This sequence encodes CASSQERFRLFF.

This clone came up once. DNA for the CDR3: TGTGCCAGCAGCGGGACTAGAAATAGGCCAGATACGCAGTATTTT. It codes for CASSGTRNRPDTQYF. J is TRBJ2-3 and V is TRBV5-6; 8 bases are shared with TRBD2. The trim removed 4 bases at V and 4 bases at J, leaving 8 bases unmatched. This CDR3 region has 15 residues. Germline CDR1 is SGHDT and CDR2 is YYEEEE.